The clone carrying this T cell receptor beta chain was recorded a few times. Its matching antigen is unknown. The data were obtained in a study of T-cell memory formation after mild COVID-19. Study context: The TCR clusters were mostly specific to one donor. Study-level findings and limits: Researchers found some responding clones in pre-infection memory, a sign that cross-reactive memory joined.

MiXCR, applied by TCRdb to the 5' RACE reads, yields one record per CDR3 protein. The sample lists roughly 610,000 distinct CDR3 sequences; 15% to 20% were seen once. CDR1 and CDR2 from the germline V gene are LNHNV and YYDKDF (reference sequence). V lost 0 bases, J lost 5 bases, and 4 bases lay in between. The CDR3 runs to 12 residues. The sample consisted of PBMCs or a T cell subset sorted from them (not recorded which). This clonotype was obtained from an adult woman who had mild COVID-19 (a few samples of this study predate the infection). Cell type and time point are not known. The rearrangement links TRBV15 to TRBJ1-2; D is ambiguous. The CDR3 DNA reads as TGTGCCACCAGCAGAGATGGATATGGCTACACCTTC. This gives the protein CATSRDGYGYTF. Full variable domain (remainder filled in from reference TRBV15 and TRBJ1-2): DAMVIQNPRYQVTQFGKPVTLSCSQTLNHNVMYWYQQKSSQAPKLLFHYYDKDFNNEADTPDNFQSRRPNTSFCFLDIRSPGLGDTAMYLCATSRDGYGYTFGSGTRLTVV.